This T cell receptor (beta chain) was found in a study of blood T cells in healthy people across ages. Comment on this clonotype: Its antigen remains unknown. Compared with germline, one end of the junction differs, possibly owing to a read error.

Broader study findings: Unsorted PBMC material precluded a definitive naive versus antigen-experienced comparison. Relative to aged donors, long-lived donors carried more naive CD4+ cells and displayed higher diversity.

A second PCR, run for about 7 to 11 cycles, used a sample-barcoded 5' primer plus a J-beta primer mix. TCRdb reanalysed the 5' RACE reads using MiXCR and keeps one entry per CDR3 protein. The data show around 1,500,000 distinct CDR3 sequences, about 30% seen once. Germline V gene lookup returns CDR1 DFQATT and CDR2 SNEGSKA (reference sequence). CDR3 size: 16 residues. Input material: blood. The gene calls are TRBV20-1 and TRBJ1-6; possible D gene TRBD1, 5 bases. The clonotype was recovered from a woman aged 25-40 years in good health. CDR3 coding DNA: TGCAGTGCTGGAGATCCAGGGAGCTCCTATAATTCACCCCTCCACTTT. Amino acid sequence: CSAGDPGSSYNSPLHF.